The source of this TCR beta chain is a study of radiotherapy plus CTLA-4 blockade in lung cancer. Study summary: Disease control was seen in around 31% of patients, objective responses in roughly 19%.

Notes on this clone: Its specificity is unknown.

The study's findings and limits: Blood TCR clones of tumor origin expanded after radiotherapy plus ipilimumab. Reportedly, early blood T cell clone dynamics best predicted response, with interferon-beta.

Clones were read by immunoSEQ multiplex PCR, and TCRdb kept only the in-frame ones, dropping some. This table holds tens of thousands of clones, 71% found once. It was focal radiation plus CTLA-4 blockade with ipilimumab that patients with chemo-refractory metastatic non-small-cell lung cancer received. This sample comprised peripheral blood, obtained from a patient treated with radiotherapy plus ipilimumab. The receptor was isolated from a human donor with non-small cell lung cancer whose response to radiotherapy plus ipilimumab could not be evaluated.

The CDR3 bases are TGTGCCAGCAGCTTTATCGATAGCCGTGGCAATGAGCAGTTCTTC. Encoded protein: CASSFIDSRGNEQFF. The chain combines TRBV11-2 with TRBJ2-1; no definite D call. Germline V gene sequence: CDR1 SGHAT, CDR2 FQNNGV. The CDR3 has 15 amino acids. V was cut by 3 bases and J by 6 bases, with 15 bases left in between.